The table lists the clone carrying this T cell receptor (beta chain) with a few counts. Under the authors' procedure: Estimation of nucleated cell counts was performed using reference gene primer amplification. Assay: immunoSEQ multiplex PCR; the TCRdb copy retains only in-frame clones and omits some. The V and J calls and clone size come from that table; D and trimming were worked out from the DNA. This sample has a few hundred thousand clones, with around 90% found just once. The data belong to a study of blood T cell repertoires in COVID-19. V lost 2 bases and J lost 5; bases outside the gene matches: 1. The CDR3 covers 14 residues. The germline gives CDR1 SGHRS, CDR2 YFSETQ.

V is TRBV5-1 and J is TRBJ1-5; 10 bases map to TRBD1. What was sequenced was peripheral blood. The clonotype was recovered from a woman in her 40s who had recovered from COVID-19. Written as DNA, the CDR3 is TGCGCCAGCAGCTTAGGGACAGGGGATCAGCCCCAGCATTTT. Translating gives CASSLGTGDQPQHF. The complete variable domain, with remaining parts taken from reference TRBV5-1 and TRBJ1-5, reads KAGVTQTPRYLIKTRGQQVTLSCSPISGHRSVSWYQQTPGQGLQFLFEYFSETQRNKGNFPGRFSGRQFSNSRSEMNVSTLELGDSALYLCASSLGTGDQPQHFGDGTRLSIL.